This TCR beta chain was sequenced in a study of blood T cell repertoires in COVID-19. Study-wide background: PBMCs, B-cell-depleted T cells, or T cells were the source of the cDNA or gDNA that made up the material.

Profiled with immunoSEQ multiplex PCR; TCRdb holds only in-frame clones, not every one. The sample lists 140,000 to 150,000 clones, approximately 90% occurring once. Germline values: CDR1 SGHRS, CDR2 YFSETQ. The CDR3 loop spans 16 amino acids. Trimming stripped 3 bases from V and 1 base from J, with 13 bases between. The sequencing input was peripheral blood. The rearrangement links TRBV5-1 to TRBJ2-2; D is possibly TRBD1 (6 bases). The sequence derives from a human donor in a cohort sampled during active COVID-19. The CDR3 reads CASSSPGQMNTGELFF. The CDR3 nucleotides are TGCGCCAGCAGCTCGCCCGGACAGATGAACACCGGGGAGCTGTTTTTT.